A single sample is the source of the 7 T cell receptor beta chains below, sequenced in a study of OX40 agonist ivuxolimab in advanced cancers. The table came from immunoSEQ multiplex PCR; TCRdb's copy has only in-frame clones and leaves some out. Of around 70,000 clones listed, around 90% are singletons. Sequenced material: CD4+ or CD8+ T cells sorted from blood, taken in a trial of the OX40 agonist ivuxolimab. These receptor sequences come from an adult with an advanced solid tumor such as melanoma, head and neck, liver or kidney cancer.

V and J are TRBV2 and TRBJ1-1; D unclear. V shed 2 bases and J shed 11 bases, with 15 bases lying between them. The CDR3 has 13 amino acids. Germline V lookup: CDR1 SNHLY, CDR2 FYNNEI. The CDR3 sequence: CASSESSGSRAFF. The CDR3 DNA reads TGTGCCAGCAGTGAATCCTCCGGGAGCCGTGCTTTCTTT.

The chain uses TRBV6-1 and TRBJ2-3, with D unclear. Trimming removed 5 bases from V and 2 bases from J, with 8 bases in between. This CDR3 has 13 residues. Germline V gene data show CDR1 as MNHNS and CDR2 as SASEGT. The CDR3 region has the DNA TGTGCCAGCAGTTTCGGGCCCACAGATACGCAGTATTTT. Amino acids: CASSFGPTDTQYF.

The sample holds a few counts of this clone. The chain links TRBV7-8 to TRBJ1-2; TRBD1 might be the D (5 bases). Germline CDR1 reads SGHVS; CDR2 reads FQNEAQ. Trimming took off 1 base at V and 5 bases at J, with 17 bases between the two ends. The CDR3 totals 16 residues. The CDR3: CASSLGQSGRAYGYTF. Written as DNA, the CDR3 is TGTGCCAGCAGCTTAGGACAGTCAGGTCGGGCATATGGCTACACCTTC.

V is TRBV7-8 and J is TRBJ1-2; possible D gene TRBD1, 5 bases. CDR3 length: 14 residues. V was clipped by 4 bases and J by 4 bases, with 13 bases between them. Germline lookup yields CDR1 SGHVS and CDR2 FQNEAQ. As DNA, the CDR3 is TGTGCCAGCAGCTCCAGGGTTGGTGTCTATGGCTACACCTTC. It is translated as CASSSRVGVYGYTF.

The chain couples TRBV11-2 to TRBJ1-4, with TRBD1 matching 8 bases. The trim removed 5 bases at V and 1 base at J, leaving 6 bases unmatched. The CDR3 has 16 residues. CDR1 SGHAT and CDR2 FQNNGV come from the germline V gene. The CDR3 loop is CASSTQGAGTNEKLFF. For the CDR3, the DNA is TGTGCCAGCAGCACTCAGGGGGCTGGAACTAATGAAAAACTGTTTTTT.

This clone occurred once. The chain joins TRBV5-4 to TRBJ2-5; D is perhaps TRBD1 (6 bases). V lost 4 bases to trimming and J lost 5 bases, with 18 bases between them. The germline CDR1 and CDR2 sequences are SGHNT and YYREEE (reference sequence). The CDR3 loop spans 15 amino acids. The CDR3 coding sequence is TGTGCCAGCAGCGCCGGGACAAGAATTTCGGAGACCCAGTACTTC. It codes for CASSAGTRISETQYF.

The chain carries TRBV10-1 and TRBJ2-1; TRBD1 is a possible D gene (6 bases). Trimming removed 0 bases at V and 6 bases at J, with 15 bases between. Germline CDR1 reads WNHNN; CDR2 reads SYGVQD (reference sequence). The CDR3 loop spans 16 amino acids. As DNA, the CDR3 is TGCGCCAGCAGTGAGTCGAGGGGCATAGGGGGCAATGAGCAGTTCTTC. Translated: CASSESRGIGGNEQFF.